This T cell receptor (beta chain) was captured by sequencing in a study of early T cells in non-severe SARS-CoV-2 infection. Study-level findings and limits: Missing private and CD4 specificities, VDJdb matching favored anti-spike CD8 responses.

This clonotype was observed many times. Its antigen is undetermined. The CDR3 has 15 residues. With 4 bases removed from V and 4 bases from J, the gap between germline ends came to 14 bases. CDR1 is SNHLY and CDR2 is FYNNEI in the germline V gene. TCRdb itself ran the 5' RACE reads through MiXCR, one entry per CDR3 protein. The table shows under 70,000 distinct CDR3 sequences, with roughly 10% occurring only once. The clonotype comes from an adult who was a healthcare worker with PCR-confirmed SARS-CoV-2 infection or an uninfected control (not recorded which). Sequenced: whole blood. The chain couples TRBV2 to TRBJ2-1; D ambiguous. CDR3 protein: CASSARVSSYNEQFF. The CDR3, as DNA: TGTGCCAGCAGTGCAAGGGTGTCATCATACAATGAGCAGTTCTTC.